The present T cell receptor beta chain was sequenced within a study of cytomegalovirus exposure and HLA in healthy donors. J lost 4 bases, V lost 0 bases, and 4 bases had no gene match. Germline V gene lookup returns CDR1 SQVTM and CDR2 ANQGSEA. This CDR3 contains 14 residues. Overall study findings and caveats: Under in vitro conditions, a few CMV-associated chains were confirmed as specific for CMV antigens.

On this clone: Antigen specificity is unknown.

This table comes from immunoSEQ multiplex PCR, and its TCRdb copy is limited to in-frame clones, with some not included. Of around 190,000 clones in the sample, 86% were seen once. Sequenced: PBMCs. The receptor was isolated from a man aged 25-45 years in good health and CMV-seropositive. J is TRBJ1-2 and V is TRBV29-1; 8 nucleotides line up with TRBD1. The CDR3 DNA sequence: TGCAGCGTTGAAGACCCCGGACAGGGCTATGGCTACACCTTC. It is translated as CSVEDPGQGYGYTF. Supplemented by reference TRBV29-1 and TRBJ1-2, the full variable domain reads SAVISQKPSRDICQRGTSLTIQCQVDSQVTMMFWYRQQPGQSLTLIATANQGSEATYESGFVIDKFPISRPNLTFSTLTVSNMSPEDSSIYLCSVEDPGQGYGYTFGSGTRLTVV.